The rows below give T cell receptor beta chains drawn from one sample of a study of molecular identifiers for immune sequencing clone quantification. MiXCR, applied by TCRdb to the PCR reads, yields one record per CDR3 protein. Of about 32,000 distinct CDR3 sequences in the sample, 19% were seen once. Sequencing used naive CD8+ T cells from blood, with Jurkat cell RNA spiked in. The source is a human donor in good health. Some libraries in this study had Jurkat cell RNA spiked in. Each CDR3 is given without its conserved first and last residue. Each record gives: clone size, V gene, J gene, CDR3 protein. The size field is filled for only some rows; it gives once, few, many or a size class.

size: many; V: TRBV4-1; J: TRBJ2-7; CDR3: ASGNKQGTTYEQY
size: many; V: TRBV5-4; J: TRBJ2-7; CDR3: ASSLEASAEYEQY
size: many; V: TRBV6-5; J: TRBJ2-2; CDR3: ASAGAGELF
size: few; V: TRBV29-1; J: TRBJ2-1; CDR3: SVEEAGGSYNEQF
size: many; V: TRBV6-2/TRBV6-3; J: TRBJ2-7; CDR3: ASSFSTSGGYEQY
size: many; V: TRBV18; J: TRBJ1-1; CDR3: ASSPPEGPTTEAF
size: many; V: TRBV4-2; J: TRBJ1-5; CDR3: ASSQDDGQLNQPQH
size: many; V: TRBV4-3; J: TRBJ2-1; CDR3: ASSQDSQGTYNEQF
size: NA; V: TRBV7-3; J: TRBJ2-1; CDR3: ASSIGTGGPHEQF
size: many; V: TRBV7-6; J: TRBJ2-7; CDR3: ASSLGRTYEQY
size: NA; V: TRBV7-9; J: TRBJ2-7; CDR3: ASSPPRGNWEQY
size: many; V: TRBV19; J: TRBJ1-5; CDR3: ASTAGGGQPQH
size: few; V: TRBV19; J: TRBJ2-1; CDR3: ASNHDSYNEQF
size: NA; V: TRBV12-3/TRBV12-4; J: TRBJ2-6; CDR3: ASSFSGQPSSGANVLT
size: NA; V: TRBV7-2; J: TRBJ2-1; CDR3: ASTLAVYNEQF
size: many; V: TRBV20-1; J: TRBJ2-3; CDR3: SASGLMTSGSADTQY
size: NA; V: TRBV6-2/TRBV6-3; J: TRBJ2-1; CDR3: ASSYWQSYEQF
size: many; V: TRBV27; J: TRBJ2-7; CDR3: ASTLLGREDEQY
size: many; V: TRBV4-3; J: TRBJ2-1; CDR3: ASSQGLPGLAEFNEQF
size: many; V: TRBV19; J: TRBJ1-1; CDR3: ARASVVGRLNTEAF
size: NA; V: TRBV6-2/TRBV6-3; J: TRBJ2-7; CDR3: ASSRTYEQY
size: many; V: TRBV28; J: TRBJ2-5; CDR3: ATLNGLAGVPPQETQY
size: many; V: TRBV19; J: TRBJ1-5; CDR3: ASSIGTASNQPQH
size: many; V: TRBV7-2; J: TRBJ2-3; CDR3: ASSLGAESTDTQY
size: NA; V: TRBV19; J: TRBJ2-7; CDR3: AGSTQGASYEQY
size: many; V: TRBV3-1; J: TRBJ1-2; CDR3: ASSQAGTAKENGYT
size: NA; V: TRBV13; J: TRBJ2-7; CDR3: ASSLGTGAYEQY
size: many; V: TRBV19; J: TRBJ2-3; CDR3: ASSWAAGLLSDTQY
size: many; V: TRBV2; J: TRBJ2-3; CDR3: ASSEARYVTASTDTQY
size: many; V: TRBV4-3; J: TRBJ2-3; CDR3: ASSQDSTTDTQY
size: NA; V: TRBV6-2/TRBV6-3; J: TRBJ2-1; CDR3: ASSYLAGGLYNEQF
size: many; V: TRBV4-1; J: TRBJ2-7; CDR3: ASSQDKTYEQY
size: NA; V: TRBV7-9; J: TRBJ2-7; CDR3: ASSVRLESGYEQY
size: many; V: TRBV7-2; J: TRBJ2-7; CDR3: ASSFSLAGPPYEQY
size: many; V: TRBV19; J: TRBJ1-1; CDR3: ASTPRREKMDTEAF
size: NA; V: TRBV5-6; J: TRBJ2-2; CDR3: ASRPGLNTGELF
size: many; V: TRBV5-1; J: TRBJ1-4; CDR3: ASSLADSTEKLF
size: many; V: TRBV4-1; J: TRBJ2-2; CDR3: ASSQQGAAGELF
size: NA; V: TRBV5-6; J: TRBJ1-5; CDR3: ASSLVEKDSTQPQH
size: many; V: TRBV7-9; J: TRBJ2-7; CDR3: ASSPRDRSAYEQY
size: NA; V: TRBV6-5; J: TRBJ2-2; CDR3: ASSPPGQGGPGELF
size: NA; V: TRBV29-1; J: TRBJ2-1; CDR3: SVETSSSSYNEQL
size: NA; V: TRBV9; J: TRBJ2-7; CDR3: ASSTGQSFYEQY